Presented here are 20 T cell receptor beta chains from one specimen sequenced in a study of cytomegalovirus exposure and HLA in healthy donors. Both 60 Vbeta primers and 13 Jbeta primers went into the PCR. Using immunoSEQ multiplex PCR, the repertoire was profiled, and TCRdb retains in-frame clones only, with some absent. Here the sample spans about 140,000 clones, roughly 79% being singletons. The source material was PBMCs. These receptors originate from a young man in good health and CMV-seropositive.

This rearrangement joins TRBV6-1 to TRBJ2-3, with TRBD2 identical over 10 bases. The V and J ends lost 6 bases and 8 bases, in that order; junction bases with no gene match: 11. The length of the CDR3 is 15 residues. CDR1 is MNHNS, CDR2 SASEGT, per germline. This CDR3 is CASSSVAGGEGTQYF. DNA of the CDR3: TGTGCCAGCAGCTCTGTAGCGGGGGGAGAAGGTACGCAGTATTTT.

This clone was recorded once. The chain has TRBV4-1 and TRBJ2-7; 10 bases are shared with TRBD2. CDR1 MGHRA and CDR2 YSYEKL come from the germline V gene. CDR3 size: 19 residues. The junction had 16 bases not matched to a gene; V was cut back by 0 bases and J by 5 bases. CDR3 protein: CASSQDPGASGSTRHEQYF. CDR3 DNA sequence: TGCGCCAGCAGCCAAGATCCTGGCGCTAGCGGGAGTACGCGCCACGAGCAGTACTTC.

The chain employs TRBV2 and TRBJ2-7; D possibly corresponds to TRBD2 (5 bases). The V end was cut by 4 bases, the J end by 4 bases, with 17 bases between. Germline-derived CDR1 and CDR2 are SNHLY and FYNNEI. The CDR3 length is 15 residues. The CDR3: CASSASRGSGYEQYF. CDR3 DNA: TGTGCCAGCAGTGCGAGTCGAGGGAGTGGGTACGAGCAGTACTTC.

V gene TRBV19 combines with J gene TRBJ1-5, with 12 bases fitting TRBD1. This CDR3 is built from 16 residues. With V trimmed by 5 bases and J by 6 bases, 8 bases remained unmatched. Germline V gene lookup returns CDR1 LNHDA and CDR2 SQIVND (reference sequence). The CDR3 DNA reads TGTGCCAGTAGTGTTTCCCGGGACAGGGGGCCTCAGCCCCAGCATTTT. Translated: CASSVSRDRGPQPQHF.

The genes are TRBV28 and TRBJ2-3; 9 bases map to TRBD2. The CDR3 totals 15 residues. Germline assignment: CDR1 MDHEN and CDR2 SYDVKM. J lost 2 bases, V lost 5 bases, and 5 bases had no gene match. CDR3 sequence reads: CASSILAGNTDTQYF. DNA of the CDR3: TGTGCCAGCAGTATACTAGCGGGCAACACAGATACGCAGTATTTT.

This chain joins TRBV6-5 and TRBJ1-5; TRBD1 might be the D (6 bases). V lost 5 bases and J lost 3, with 14 bases in between. CDR1 is MNHEY, CDR2 SVGAGI, per germline. This CDR3 is built from 15 residues. CDR3 amino acids: CASSARTVPNQPQHF. The CDR3 DNA follows: TGTGCCAGCAGTGCCCGGACAGTGCCCAATCAGCCCCAGCATTTT.

This clone was seen only once. The chain couples TRBV6-1 to TRBJ1-3; the D gene is possibly TRBD1 (6 bases). Trimming took 4 bases from V and 0 from J, leaving 22 bases between them. Germline V gene sequence: CDR1 MNHNS, CDR2 SASEGT. CDR3 length equals 19 residues. The CDR3 DNA sequence: TGTGCCAGCAGTGGACAGGACCCCCGTCGAATCAGCTCTGGAAACACCATATATTTT. Its protein product is CASSGQDPRRISSGNTIYF.

V and J are TRBV10-3 and TRBJ2-5; the D gene is possibly TRBD1 (6 bases). In germline, CDR1 is ENHRY, CDR2 SYGVKD. The CDR3 consists of 13 residues. Between the trimmed V and J ends, which lost 6 bases and 5 bases, there was a span of 13 bases. This CDR3 reads CAIRSGQRETQYF. The CDR3 DNA follows: TGTGCCATCAGGTCGGGACAACGGGAGACCCAGTACTTC.

CDR3 loop: CASSVESGTSGRPPRYQETQYF. In DNA form, the CDR3 reads TGTGCCAGCAGTGTAGAGTCCGGGACTAGCGGGAGGCCACCCAGGTACCAAGAGACCCAGTACTTC. The chain employs TRBV28 and TRBJ2-5; TRBD2 agrees at 15 bases. The V segment lost 5 bases and the J segment 0 bases; nucleotides outside the gene matches: 19. Germline-derived CDR1 and CDR2 are MDHEN and SYDVKM. CDR3 length: 22 residues.

This clone came up a few times. The genes are TRBV13 and TRBJ1-4; D is possibly TRBD1 (6 bases). The CDR3 length is 15 residues. Germline V gene sequence: CDR1 PRHDT, CDR2 FYEKMQ (reference sequence). V lost 5 bases, J lost 3 bases, and 13 bases lay in between. Here the CDR3 reads CASSLGRGSNEKLFF. Here the CDR3 DNA reads TGTGCCAGCAGCCTTGGGAGGGGGTCTAATGAAAAACTGTTTTTT.

V gene TRBV28 combines with J gene TRBJ1-1; D gene unclear. Germline V lookup: CDR1 MDHEN, CDR2 SYDVKM. The germline V and J ends were trimmed by 6 bases and 7 bases, with 12 bases remaining between them. The length of the CDR3 is 12 residues. CDR3 nucleotide sequence: TGTGCCAGCAGCTGGGGAGGAAGTGAAGCTTTCTTT. Residues: CASSWGGSEAFF.

The genes are TRBV5-1 and TRBJ2-1; 10 bases map to TRBD2. Germline CDR1 SGHRS, CDR2 YFSETQ. The CDR3 loop spans 15 amino acids. Trimming at V came to 5 bases and at J to 9 bases, leaving 11 bases not matched to a gene. The CDR3: CASRTSGTSEAEQFF. The CDR3 nucleotides read TGCGCCAGCAGAACTTCCGGGACTAGCGAGGCTGAGCAGTTCTTC.

The J gene is TRBJ2-3, the V gene TRBV7-2, with TRBD2 matching 8 bases. The V segment lost 5 bases and the J segment 5 bases; nucleotides outside the gene matches: 6. The CDR3 covers 14 residues. Germline V gene sequence: CDR1 SGHTA, CDR2 FQGNSA. CDR3 region: CASSLGGVRDTQYF. In DNA form, the CDR3 reads TGTGCCAGCAGCCTCGGGGGGGTCAGAGATACGCAGTATTTT.

The CDR3 spells CASSFNSHLSSGGLGSYNEQFF. CDR3 nucleotides: TGTGCCAGCAGCTTCAATTCACATCTCTCTAGCGGGGGACTTGGCTCCTACAATGAGCAGTTCTTC. The chain joins TRBV7-8 to TRBJ2-1, with 10 positions matching TRBD2. V gave up 3 bases and J gave up 0 bases; unmatched junction bases: 20. Germline CDR1 reads SGHVS; CDR2 reads FQNEAQ. The CDR3 extends over 22 amino acids.

V is TRBV6-5 and J is TRBJ1-1, with D uncertain. CDR1 and CDR2 from the germline V gene are MNHEY and SVGAGI. This CDR3 comprises 15 residues. Trimming took off 0 bases at V and 1 base at J, with 9 bases between the two ends. CDR3 in amino acids: CASSYSADTNTEAFF. CDR3 DNA: TGTGCCAGCAGTTACTCGGCAGACACGAACACTGAAGCTTTCTTT.

This clone was counted between two and nine times. The gene calls are TRBV9 and TRBJ2-5; TRBD2 is a possible D gene (5 bases). V lost 3 bases, J lost 0 bases, and 12 bases lay in between. The CDR3 is 15 residues long. Germline CDR1 and CDR2: SGDLS and YYNGEE. DNA for the CDR3: TGTGCCAGCAGCGCGAGACTAACGTACCAAGAGACCCAGTACTTC. It is translated as CASSARLTYQETQYF.

The sample holds one count of this clone. Here the CDR3 DNA reads TGTGCCAGCAGCTTCGAGACTAGCGGGAGAGTCCAAGAGACCCAGTACTTC. This translates into CASSFETSGRVQETQYF. This sequence joins TRBV7-9 and TRBJ2-5; 12 bases fit TRBD2. With V trimmed by 3 bases and J by 1 base, 6 bases remained unmatched. The germline gives CDR1 SEHNR, CDR2 FQNEAQ (reference sequence). This CDR3 contains 17 residues.

The chain combines TRBV30 with TRBJ1-5; no clear D. Trimming removed 2 bases at V and 2 bases at J, with 10 bases between. CDR1 is GTSNPN and CDR2 is SVGIG in the germline V gene (reference sequence). The CDR3 spans 14 residues. CDR3 residues: CAWSRGKGNQPQHF. CDR3 bases: TGTGCCTGGAGTCGGGGAAAGGGCAATCAGCCCCAGCATTTT.

The chain employs TRBV27 and TRBJ2-2, with TRBD1 matching 10 bases. Trimming cost V 5 bases and J 6 bases; bases outside gene matches: 9. Germline V gene sequence: CDR1 MNHEY, CDR2 SMNVEV (reference sequence). This CDR3 comprises 16 residues. The CDR3 bases are TGTGCCAGCAGTACATGGGGACAGGGGAGGGCCGGGGAGCTGTTTTTT. It specifies CASSTWGQGRAGELFF.

The J gene is TRBJ1-5, the V gene TRBV9; no reliable D call. Per germline, CDR1 SGDLS and CDR2 YYNGEE. This CDR3 comprises 13 residues. V was shortened by 2 bases and J by 0 bases, with 3 bases between the two germline ends. The CDR3 reads CASSVYSNQPQHF. The CDR3 nucleotides read TGTGCCAGCAGCGTCTATAGCAATCAGCCCCAGCATTTT.